This TCR beta chain was found in a study of PD-L1 blockade in urothelial cancer. The time point was: pretreatment peripheral blood. The length of the CDR3 is 17 residues. Trimming left V 0 bases short and J 0 bases short, with 14 bases between. CDR1 and CDR2 (germline): LGHNA, YSLEER. Each PCR received spiked synthetic TCR analog templates. Sequenced by immunoSEQ multiplex PCR; TCRdb stores in-frame clones only, minus some. The sample shows about 52,000 clones, approximately 72% of them seen only once. The sample was PBMCs, taken around atezolizumab (anti-PD-L1) treatment. The sequence was obtained from a man in his 70s with urothelial cancer. The gene calls are TRBV4-3 and TRBJ1-2; a weak D match, TRBD1 (5 bases). DNA of the CDR3: TGCGCCAGCAGCCAAGAGGATCGTGGCAGGGCTAACTATGGCTACACCTTC. Translation gives CASSQEDRGRANYGYTF.